The clone carrying this TCR beta chain appeared many times. These data belong to a study of T cell repertoires in cytomegalovirus infection. Study-wide background: Indications came from public TCR beta signatures; they pointed to CMV infection and to a matching HLA type.

The CDR3 runs 17 residues. Losses at the gene ends were 3 bases for V and 3 bases for J; bases not matched to a gene: 13. Germline values: CDR1 DFQATT, CDR2 SNEGSKA (reference sequence). In TCRdb, the reads were re-called with MiXCR into one record per CDR3 protein. The table includes about 140,000 distinct CDR3 sequences, about 6% detected once. The V and J genes are TRBV20-1 and TRBJ2-3; 9 positions match TRBD1. This TCR was sampled from a human donor in good health (CMV status not recorded). Some clones in this sample may be carry-over from other donors' samples. Sequencing used PBMCs. Written as DNA, the CDR3 is TGCAGTGCTAGCGCGCAGACAGGGGGACTTGGGACAGATACGCAGTATTTT. Its translation is CSASAQTGGLGTDTQYF.